This T cell receptor beta chain was observed in a study of T cells in Graves' hyperthyroidism and ophthalmopathy (dated by TCRdb to between 2019 and 2020). Turning to the overall study: Peripheral blood samples were taken at initial diagnosis, before any treatment was given. After sampling, hyperthyroidism patients received methimazole starting at 30 mg daily, and ophthalmopathy patients received high-dose intravenous methylprednisolone. To identify distinguishing TCR V-J signatures, a discovery cohort of some 99 patients was used, comprising 40 to 45 with Graves' ophthalmopathy and approximately 58 with stable Graves' hyperthyroidism. For training and testing, the 80 to 100 patients in the discovery cohort were randomly divided in a 7:3 ratio. In addition, the study compared T-cell repertoires in thyroid tissue and in blood from about six Graves' hyperthyroidism patients. TCR Vbeta CDR3 sequencing of 135 peripheral blood samples (43 ophthalmopathy, 75 to 85 hyperthyroidism and roughly 17 progressor patients) is reported in the paper. Prospective prediction of ophthalmopathy was tested in an independent validation cohort of 18 to 20 hyperthyroidism patients and 15 to 17 patients who later progressed to ophthalmopathy. Overall results and qualifications from the work: A model built on a 13 V-J signature distinguished ophthalmopathy from stable hyperthyroidism, reaching about 89% sensitivity and approximately 83% specificity in cross-validation and 80%/75% in testing. Blood samples also contained most of the expanded thyroid clonotypes (frequency above 0.001), which suggests that blood repertoires may reflect thyroid immune responses. No statistical method was used to set the sample size in advance, and investigators knew the group allocation. In validation, the model predicted progression to ophthalmopathy a median of roughly 6.2 months before onset, with roughly 70% sensitivity and almost 75% specificity.

CDR1 and CDR2 (SGHRS, YFSETQ) derive from the germline V gene. Inclusive of the bounding cysteine and phenylalanine, the CDR3 is 15 residues long. The sequence is cut down to CDR3 DNA, 45 bases in frame from base 1. Deletion took 3 bases off V and 4 bases off J, with a span of 16 bases between the germline ends. Amplification of TCR beta CDR3 regions was carried out from RNA transcripts. For the first round of RT-PCR on the TCR CDR3, the HTBI primer set was used together with the Qiagen OneStep RT-PCR kit. The libraries were constructed in a second round of multiplex PCR and then size-selected and purified. The libraries were sequenced on an Illumina HiSeq2000 using paired-end 100 bp reads. The study's processing was this. SOAPnuke was used to process the raw data, throwing out any read that contained adapters or uncalled bases, had a mean Phred below 15, or lacked an exact constant-primer or identifier match. COPE v1.2.5 was used to merge the high-quality paired reads, and each unique nucleotide sequence was defined as a clonotype. Clonotypes were aligned to IMGT TRBV, TRBD and TRBJ reference segments using MiTCR v1.1. Only V-J combinations with frequency above 0.0001, covering 99% to 99.2% of repertoires, were analysed. The TCS score was defined as the ratio of F50 (clonal expansion) to E x V (chaos), calculated using BLOSUM62-based TCRdist between CDR3 peptides within each V-J. Welch's t-statistics and random forest reduced approximately 520 V-J features to fewer than 15, which were used in a naive Bayes classifier (R e1071). Using fastp trimming at Q25 and MiXCR clonotype assembly, TCRdb reanalyzed the public sequencing data and kept in-frame beta chains. Each entry merges the rows of one CDR3 protein and shows their most common DNA and genes. The authors' filters were not applied to this entry. Counted in this sample were about 400,000 distinct CDR3 sequences; around 15% of them appeared once. 25% to 30% of the sample belongs to the ten largest clones.

This clonotype was observed many times. The clone's antigen remains unknown. Per-base qualities were not stored, and no clone one base away is much larger. Moderately to severely active disease, a Clinical Activity Score of at least 3, a NOSPECS grade of at least 4, and a duration under 3 months were present in ophthalmopathy patients. The study excluded patients with uncontrolled infections, other autoimmune diseases, pregnancy or lactation. Diagnoses relied on clinical symptoms, serum thyroxine and TRAb, thyroid ultrasound and orbital computed tomography. Ficoll-Paque density gradient centrifugation was used to isolate PBMCs from approximately 10 ml of fresh peripheral blood. Total RNA was extracted using Trizol reagent, and RNA quality was assessed on an Agilent 2100 Bioanalyzer.

Source material: blood. This receptor was obtained from a middle-aged man with Graves' ophthalmopathy. The sequence is built from TRBV5-1 and TRBJ1-1, with no confidently assigned D gene. The nucleotides are TGCGCCAGCAGCTCGACTAGTGGCTTACCCACTGAAGCTTTCTTT. It specifies CASSSTSGLPTEAFF.